The 21 T cell receptor beta chains presented below share a single source sample, sequenced in a study of radiotherapy plus CTLA-4 blockade in lung cancer. Generated by immunoSEQ multiplex PCR, the TCRdb table keeps only in-frame clones and is missing some. The repertoire holds roughly 90,000 clones, with 85% to 90% as singletons. This specimen consisted of peripheral blood, obtained from a patient treated with radiotherapy plus ipilimumab. These TCRs come from a human donor with non-small cell lung cancer that progressed on radiotherapy plus ipilimumab.

The chain recombines TRBV6-1 with TRBJ2-2; the D is unclear. The germline V gene encodes CDR1 MNHNS and CDR2 SASEGT. With 4 bases removed from V and 6 bases from J, the gap between germline ends came to 15 bases. CDR3 length equals 15 residues. The chain's CDR3 is CASSAPMGYPGELFF. The CDR3, as DNA: TGTGCCAGCAGTGCCCCCATGGGTTATCCCGGGGAGCTGTTTTTT.

The rearrangement links TRBV9 to TRBJ2-7; TRBD2 matches at 7 bases. Germline values: CDR1 SGDLS, CDR2 YYNGEE. This CDR3 is 17 amino acids long. With V trimmed by 0 bases and J by 3 bases, 12 bases remained unmatched. The CDR3 loop reads CASSVGPAPRELYEQYF. In DNA form, the CDR3 reads TGTGCCAGCAGCGTAGGGCCGGCCCCGCGGGAGCTCTACGAGCAGTACTTC.

This chain joins TRBV30 and TRBJ1-5, with 11 bases identical to TRBD1. The junction had 2 bases not matched to a gene; V was cut back by 1 base and J by 6 bases. CDR3 length equals 14 residues. CDR1 GTSNPN and CDR2 SVGIG come from the germline V gene (reference sequence). CDR3 in amino acids: CAWSGDRGAQPQHF. The CDR3 DNA sequence: TGTGCCTGGAGTGGGGACAGGGGGGCTCAGCCCCAGCATTTT. Together with reference TRBV30 and TRBJ1-5, the CDR3 gives the full variable domain: SQTIHQWPATLVQPVGSPLSLECTVEGTSNPNLYWYRQAAGRGLQLLFYSVGIGQISSEVPQNLSASRPQDRQFILSSKKLLLSDSGFYLCAWSGDRGAQPQHFGDGTRLSIL.

The chain couples TRBV5-1 to TRBJ2-3; D call uncertain. The germline CDR1 and CDR2 sequences are SGHRS and YFSETQ. The CDR3 is 12 amino acids. Trimming removed 2 bases from V and 2 bases from J, with 3 bases in between. The CDR3 spells CASSFDTDTQYF. The CDR3 DNA follows: TGCGCCAGCAGCTTTGACACAGATACGCAGTATTTT. Supplemented by reference TRBV5-1 and TRBJ2-3, the full variable domain reads KAGVTQTPRYLIKTRGQQVTLSCSPISGHRSVSWYQQTPGQGLQFLFEYFSETQRNKGNFPGRFSGRQFSNSRSEMNVSTLELGDSALYLCASSFDTDTQYFGPGTRLTVL.

V and J are TRBV5-5 and TRBJ2-7, with 9 bases lining up with TRBD1. With 1 base clipped from V and 1 base from J, the junction kept 12 bases outside the gene matches. There are 18 residues in the CDR3. The germline V gene has CDR1 SGHKS and CDR2 YYEKEE (reference sequence). CDR3 amino acids: CASSLTYRDRVISYEQYF. DNA for the CDR3: TGTGCCAGCAGCTTGACTTATAGGGACAGGGTGATTTCCTACGAGCAGTACTTC.

This clone came up a few times. The rearrangement links TRBV14 to TRBJ2-5; tentatively, D is TRBD1 (5 bases). In germline, CDR1 is SGHDN, CDR2 FVKESK. V gave up 3 bases and J gave up 1 base, with 12 bases separating them. This CDR3 has 15 amino acids. CDR3 DNA sequence: TGTGCCAGCAGCCATAGTACAGGAAGCCAAGAGACCCAGTACTTC. Translated, it gives CASSHSTGSQETQYF.

The chain carries TRBV21-1 and TRBJ1-2. TRBV21-1 is classified as a pseudogene. This CDR3 contains 13 residues. Here the CDR3 reads CASSKWGFGGYTF. The DNA for the CDR3 is TGTGCCAGCAGCAAATGGGGTTTTGGAGGCTACACCTTC.

V gene TRBV15 combines with J gene TRBJ2-5; TRBD1 might be the D (5 bases). CDR1 and CDR2 (germline): LNHNV, YYDKDF (reference sequence). Trimming removed 1 base at V and 4 bases at J, with 13 bases between. The CDR3 length is 15 residues. DNA for the CDR3: TGTGCCACCAGCAGAGTTACCAGGGAAGGAGAGACCCAGTACTTC. As protein: CATSRVTREGETQYF.

The J gene is TRBJ2-1, the V gene TRBV5-1; weak D call: TRBD2 (5 bases). The V and J ends lost 2 bases and 6 bases respectively, with 9 bases between them. The CDR3 extends over 13 amino acids. Germline lookup yields CDR1 SGHRS and CDR2 YFSETQ. The CDR3 is CASSLDYPNEQFF. The CDR3 DNA is TGCGCCAGCAGCTTAGACTACCCCAATGAGCAGTTCTTC.

This chain joins TRBV2 and TRBJ2-3; 12 bases match TRBD2. The CDR3 is 14 amino acids. Germline V gene data show CDR1 as SNHLY and CDR2 as FYNNEI. V shed 8 bases and J 2 bases; nucleotides not matched to a gene: 2. The CDR3 spells CASGLAGPTDTQYF. The CDR3 DNA reads as TGTGCCAGCGGACTAGCGGGACCCACAGATACGCAGTATTTT.

The chain uses TRBV5-1 and TRBJ2-3, with 16 bases fitting TRBD2. This CDR3 is built from 18 residues. Germline CDR1 reads SGHRS; CDR2 reads YFSETQ. Trimming at V came to 0 bases and at J to 5 bases, leaving 6 bases not matched to a gene. The CDR3 region is CASSLVGTSGRAGDTQYF. CDR3 nucleotide sequence: TGCGCCAGCAGCTTGGTCGGGACTAGCGGGAGGGCCGGAGATACGCAGTATTTT.

The chain uses TRBV7-2 and TRBJ2-3; D is unresolved. Germline CDR1 SGHTA, CDR2 FQGNSA. The length of the CDR3 is 12 residues. Trimming took off 4 bases at V and 4 bases at J, with 6 bases between the two ends. DNA for the CDR3: TGTGCCAGCAGCTCTGGAGCAGATACGCAGTATTTT. Its translation is CASSSGADTQYF.

The chain combines TRBV14 with TRBJ1-1; 7 nucleotides match TRBD1. This CDR3 has 13 amino acids. J gave up 7 bases and V 4 bases, and 6 bases lay outside the gene matches. Germline values: CDR1 SGHDN, CDR2 FVKESK. CDR3 protein: CASSPNRGLEAFF. The CDR3 nucleotides are TGTGCCAGCAGCCCGAACAGGGGCCTTGAAGCTTTCTTT.

The gene calls are TRBV5-1 and TRBJ2-5; D call uncertain. CDR3 length equals 13 residues. CDR1 and CDR2 (germline): SGHRS, YFSETQ. Trimming took 1 base from V and 4 from J, leaving 8 bases between them. The CDR3 DNA follows: TGCGCCAGCAGCTTGATGGGCGGAGAGACCCAGTACTTC. This translates into CASSLMGGETQYF.

The chain carries TRBV10-1 and TRBJ2-2; tentative D call: TRBD2 (6 bases). Germline loops: CDR1 WNHNN, CDR2 SYGVQD (reference sequence). The CDR3 spans 13 residues. V was cut by 6 bases and J by 4 bases, with 9 bases left in between. DNA for the CDR3: TGCGCCAGCAGGACCGGGGGCACCGGGGAGCTGTTTTTT. It codes for CASRTGGTGELFF.

This clone has a single count. The rearrangement uses TRBV5-4 and TRBJ1-2; D gene unclear. Germline CDR1 is SGHNT and CDR2 is YYREEE (reference sequence). This CDR3 contains 13 residues. Trimming stripped 2 bases from V and 6 bases from J, with 11 bases between. CDR3 in DNA: TGTGCCAGCAGCTTTGCGGGGTCTAATGGCTACACCTTC. Residues: CASSFAGSNGYTF.

The table lists this clone with a count of one. This chain joins TRBV7-9 and TRBJ1-5, with 8 bases matching TRBD1. The CDR3 runs to 13 residues. Looked up from germline, CDR1 is SEHNR and CDR2 is FQNEAQ (reference sequence). V lost 5 bases to trimming and J lost 7 bases; unmatched junction nucleotides: 4. The CDR3 DNA is TGTGCCAGCAGCCCAGGGGGCATGCAGCCCCAGCATTTT. It specifies CASSPGGMQPQHF.

The rearrangement links TRBV5-1 to TRBJ2-2; D unclear. The V gene lost 0 bases and the J gene lost 0 bases, with 9 bases spanning the gap. The CDR3 is 16 amino acids. CDR1 is SGHRS, CDR2 YFSETQ, per germline. The CDR3 is CASSLVAAANTGELFF. DNA for the CDR3: TGCGCCAGCAGCTTGGTAGCAGCCGCGAACACCGGGGAGCTGTTTTTT.

This clone was seen only once. The chain links TRBV6-5 to TRBJ2-7, with no clear D. CDR3 length: 16 residues. Trimming cost V 2 bases and J 2 bases, with 16 bases left between them. The germline CDR1 and CDR2 sequences are MNHEY and SVGAGI. This CDR3 reads CASSYPRGGKPYEQYF. In DNA, the CDR3 is TGTGCCAGCAGTTACCCCCGTGGCGGAAAACCCTACGAGCAGTACTTC.

This clone was counted ten times or more. The chain carries TRBV5-6 and TRBJ1-4; D is undetermined. This CDR3 comprises 16 residues. The germline V gene has CDR1 SGHDT and CDR2 YYEEEE. The germline V and J ends were trimmed by 5 bases and 8 bases, with 22 bases remaining between them. CDR3 region: CASSSRWTTRNEKLFF. CDR3 coding DNA: TGTGCCAGCAGTTCGAGATGGACGACGAGAAACGAAAAACTGTTTTTT.

This clone has just one count. The chain uses TRBV5-6 and TRBJ1-2, with D tentatively TRBD1 (5 bases). V was clipped by 3 bases and J by 0 bases, with 15 bases between them. Germline CDR1 is SGHDT and CDR2 is YYEEEE. The CDR3 contains 16 residues. This chain's CDR3 is CASSWGGDIANYGYTF. In DNA form, the CDR3 reads TGTGCCAGCAGCTGGGGGGGTGACATAGCTAACTATGGCTACACCTTC.